This TCR beta chain was identified in a study of blood T cell repertoires in COVID-19. Participants were placed into cohorts based on the clinical history they reported. Donors of Cohort 3 who recovered were those that had two negative PCRs, clearance, or symptom resolution. V lost 5 bases and J 0 bases, leaving 11 bases between the germline ends. The CDR3 covers 14 residues. Per germline, CDR1 SGDLS and CDR2 YYNGEE. TCRdb's copy holds only in-frame clones and misses some; the assay was immunoSEQ multiplex PCR. The table records 200,000 to 250,000 clones, 70% to 90% of them present only once. The material sequenced was PBMCs or T cells enriched from blood (not recorded which). The clonotype originates from a man aged 25 to 40 who had recovered from COVID-19. The chain joins TRBV9 to TRBJ1-2, with no clear D. CDR3 nucleotide sequence: TGTGCCAGCAGTTCGGGAGAAGCTAACTATGGCTACACCTTC. Its protein product is CASSSGEANYGYTF.